This T cell receptor beta chain is drawn from a study of shared clonotypes between healthy human individuals. Broader study findings: Non-shared clonotypes displayed generation probabilities falling below those of clonotypes present in all four donors.

Investigators divided CD4+ cells into CD45RA+ naive and CD45RA-negative memory subsets. Remarks on this clone: The antigen is undetermined.

Repertoires were generated with immunoSEQ multiplex PCR, while TCRdb's copy carries only in-frame clones and drops some. Of roughly 1.5 million clones detected, nearly 99% appear once; the ten largest clones hold approximately 0.45%. The ends were cut back, 1 base at V and 5 bases at J, with 6 bases in the middle. Germline-derived CDR1 and CDR2 are MNHNS and SASEGT. The CDR3 covers 13 residues. The sample was naive CD4+ T cells sorted from blood. The sample's subset: CD45RA+ positively selected. The rearrangement links TRBV6-1 to TRBJ1-5; maybe TRBD1 (6 bases). The origin of this receptor is a man aged 25-45 years in good health. The CDR3 sequence: CASSEGQDQPQHF. The CDR3, as DNA: TGTGCCAGCAGTGAAGGACAGGATCAGCCCCAGCATTTT.